This is a list of T cell receptor beta chains from one sample in a study of blood T cell repertoires in COVID-19. Clones were read by immunoSEQ multiplex PCR, and TCRdb kept only the in-frame ones, dropping some. The data hold around 140,000 clones, with about four fifths observed a single time. The sequenced material came from peripheral blood. These receptors originate from an elderly woman with acute or convalescent COVID-19. Both conserved end residues are part of each CDR3. Each record gives: D gene, V gene, clone size, J gene, CDR3 DNA, CDR3 protein. D genes are given only for firm matches. Rows may omit the clone size; those that give it use once, few, many or a size class.

>-|TRBV4-3|-|TRBJ1-1
TGCGCCAGCAGCCAAGATGGTCCCCAGATCCTGAACACTGAAGCTTTCTTT
CASSQDGPQILNTEAFF
>-|TRBV2|-|TRBJ1-1
TGTGCCAGCGTGGGTCAGGCAGCCTGGACTGAAGCTTTCTTT
CASVGQAAWTEAFF
>TRBD1|TRBV5-4|-|TRBJ2-5
TGTGCCAGCAGCTACGCGACAGGGCCTGAGGAGACCCAGTACTTC
CASSYATGPEETQYF
>-|TRBV18|-|TRBJ2-5
TGTGCCAGCTCACCTCGAGACAGTCAAGAGACCCAGTACTTC
CASSPRDSQETQYF
>-|TRBV9|-|TRBJ1-2
TGTGCCAGCAGCGTAATGGACAGAAGCGGCTACACCTTC
CASSVMDRSGYTF
>-|TRBV29-1|few|TRBJ1-1
TGCAGCGTTGGAGATCACAGAAACACTGAAGCTTTCTTT
CSVGDHRNTEAFF
>-|TRBV6-5|-|TRBJ1-2
TGTGCCAGCAGGGCCTTTGCTAACTATGGCTACACCTTC
CASRAFANYGYTF
>TRBD1|TRBV3-1/TRBV3-2|-|TRBJ1-1
TGTGCCAGCAGCCAAGTTAAGGGGGCAGGGAGAACTGAAGCTTTCTTT
CASSQVKGAGRTEAFF
>TRBD2|TRBV5-1|-|TRBJ2-1
TGCGCCAGCAGCTCGCGGCTAGCGGGGGCTTACAATGAGCAGTTCTTC
CASSSRLAGAYNEQFF
>-|TRBV27|-|TRBJ1-5
TGTGCCAGCAGTTTATGGGGGGGGCTCAATCAGCCCCAGCATTTT
CASSLWGGLNQPQHF
>TRBD1|TRBV7-2|-|TRBJ1-6
TGTGCCAGCAGCTTTTTTACAGGGACAGTCAATTCACCCCTCCACTTT
CASSFFTGTVNSPLHF
>TRBD1|TRBV6-5|few|TRBJ1-2
TGTGCCAGCAGGACAGGGTGGAACTATGGCTACACCTTC
CASRTGWNYGYTF
>TRBD1|TRBV7-2|-|TRBJ1-1
TGTGCCAGCAGCTTAGCCCCGGGACAGTACACTGAAGCTTTCTTT
CASSLAPGQYTEAFF
>TRBD2|TRBV6-2/TRBV6-3|-|TRBJ2-1
TGTGCCAGCAGCCCTAGCGGGAGGGCCTTGGGTAATGAGCAGTTCTTC
CASSPSGRALGNEQFF
>TRBD1|TRBV4-1|-|TRBJ1-1
TGCGCCAGCAGCCGACCCGGGACAGGGTGGTTTAATGAAGCTTTCTTT
CASSRPGTGWFNEAFF
>-|TRBV12-3/TRBV12-4|-|TRBJ1-1
TGTGCCAGCAGTTTAAGGGGCTACACTGAAGCTTTCTTT
CASSLRGYTEAFF
>TRBD1|TRBV19|-|TRBJ2-3
TGTGCCAGTACCAAACAGGGGTTCACAGATACGCAGTATTTT
CASTKQGFTDTQYF
>-|TRBV7-2|-|TRBJ2-3
TGTGCCAGCAGCATACAGTTCTCCGATACGCAGTATTTT
CASSIQFSDTQYF
>TRBD1|TRBV29-1|-|TRBJ1-1
TGCAGCGCCCGACAGGGGGTGAACACTGAAGCTTTCTTT
CSARQGVNTEAFF
>TRBD1|TRBV12-5|-|TRBJ2-3
TGTGCTAGTGGTTTGGTACTTGGGGACAGGGAGTTCACAGATACGCAGTATTTT
CASGLVLGDREFTDTQYF
>TRBD1|TRBV2|-|TRBJ2-5
TGTGCCAGCGCTAACAGGGGGCGGCAAGAGACCCAGTACTTC
CASANRGRQETQYF
>-|TRBV9|-|TRBJ1-3
TGTGCCAGCAGCTCCCACAGGGTAAACACCATATATTTT
CASSSHRVNTIYF
>-|TRBV4-1|-|TRBJ2-1
TGCGCCAGCAGCCACCCGGCCCCGCAAGGGGGTGAGCAGTTCTTC
CASSHPAPQGGEQFF
>-|TRBV12-5|-|TRBJ2-5
TGTGCTAGTGGATCTCCCCTCGGGGGAAACCAAGAGACCCAGTACTTC
CASGSPLGGNQETQYF
>-|TRBV18|-|TRBJ2-2
TGTGCCAGCTCACCCACTCCGCCGGGTCCCTCCACCGGGGAGCTGTTTTTT
CASSPTPPGPSTGELFF
>TRBD2|TRBV7-6|few|TRBJ2-3
TGTGCCAGCAGCTCACTGGGACTAGTAACAGATACGCAGTATTTT
CASSSLGLVTDTQYF
>TRBD1|TRBV11-3|-|TRBJ1-1
TGTGCCAGCAGCCGACAGGGGCGGACTGAAGCTTTCTTT
CASSRQGRTEAFF
>TRBD1|TRBV27|-|TRBJ2-4
TGTGCCAGCAGTTCATCTGGACAGGGGTACATTCAGTACTTC
CASSSSGQGYIQYF
>TRBD2|TRBV4-1|-|TRBJ2-3
TGCGCCAGCAGCCTCACTAGCGGGAGCCCAACTAGCACAGATACGCAGTATTTT
CASSLTSGSPTSTDTQYF
>-|TRBV7-9|-|TRBJ1-1
TGTGCCAGCAGCTTATGGGGGGAAGATGAAGCTTTCTTT
CASSLWGEDEAFF
>TRBD2|TRBV6-5|once|TRBJ2-7
TGTGCCAGCGGGGGGGGATCTACCTACGAGCAGTACTTC
CASGGGSTYEQYF
>TRBD2|TRBV7-2|-|TRBJ2-7
TGTGCCAGCAGCTTAGGGGCTAGCGGGGGTTACGAGCAGTACTTC
CASSLGASGGYEQYF
>TRBD2|TRBV29-1|-|TRBJ2-3
TGCAGCGTTGAGCCTAGCGGGACAACAGATACGCAGTATTTT
CSVEPSGTTDTQYF
>TRBD2|TRBV5-4|-|TRBJ2-7
TGTGCCAGCAGCTTGGTTCTAGCGGGAACCTACGAGCAGTACTTC
CASSLVLAGTYEQYF
>-|TRBV6-5|-|TRBJ2-1
TGTGCCAGCAGTCTCGGGAGTCAAACCTACAATGAGCAGTTCTTC
CASSLGSQTYNEQFF
>-|TRBV2|-|TRBJ1-1
TGTGCCAGCAGATATCAGGGTACCGTGAACACTGAAGCTTTCTTT
CASRYQGTVNTEAFF
>TRBD2|TRBV24-1|once|TRBJ2-3
TGTGCCACCAGTGATGCTAGCGGGGTTAGCACAGATACGCAGTATTTT
CATSDASGVSTDTQYF
>-|TRBV7-9|-|TRBJ1-1
TGTGCCAGCAGCCACTCCAGGGTTATGGAGGCTTTCTTT
CASSHSRVMEAFF
>-|TRBV19|-|TRBJ1-4
TGTGCCAGTACCTCGCCAGGCTCAAATGAAAAACTGTTTTTT
CASTSPGSNEKLFF
>TRBD2|TRBV2|-|TRBJ2-3
TGTGCCAGCAAATCGGGAGGGCGGGCAGATACGCAGTATTTT
CASKSGGRADTQYF
>-|TRBV5-1|-|TRBJ2-7
TGCGCCAGCAGCTTGTACAGGGTCGTTGACGAGCAGTACTTC
CASSLYRVVDEQYF
>-|TRBV7-2|once|TRBJ2-1
TGTGCCAGCAGCCCCGAATTTAGCAGACACAATGAGCAGTTCTTC
CASSPEFSRHNEQFF
>-|TRBV24-1|-|TRBJ2-7
TGTGCCACCAGTGACTCCGACAAGACGGGGGAGCAGTACTTC
CATSDSDKTGEQYF
>-|TRBV5-1|-|TRBJ1-3
TGCGCCAGCAGCCCCGGAGGGTCCCCCTCTGGAAACACCATATATTTT
CASSPGGSPSGNTIYF
>TRBD1|TRBV7-9|many|TRBJ2-5
TGTGCCAGCAGCTTACTTACAGGGGAGGAGACCCAGTACTTC
CASSLLTGEETQYF
>-|TRBV6-6|-|TRBJ1-2
TGTGCCAGCAGTTACTCGAACCGGGATGGCTATGGCTACACCTTC
CASSYSNRDGYGYTF
>-|TRBV15|-|TRBJ2-1
TGTGCCACCAGCAGTCACAGGGGACTTCGTAATGAGCAGTTCTTC
CATSSHRGLRNEQFF
>TRBD2|TRBV29-1|-|TRBJ2-3
TGCAGCGTAGCCCGAGCGGGGGCTAGCACAGATACGCAGTATTTT
CSVARAGASTDTQYF
>-|TRBV5-1|once|TRBJ1-4
TGCGCCAGCAGTTTAATACGGGGGAACAATGAAAAACTGTTTTTT
CASSLIRGNNEKLFF
>-|TRBV2|-|TRBJ2-3
TGTGCCAGCACCGGGACAAGACTAACAGATACGCAGTATTTT
CASTGTRLTDTQYF
>TRBD1|TRBV11-3|-|TRBJ2-3
TGTGCCAGCAGCCCCGGACAGGGGAGTAGCACAGATACGCAGTATTTT
CASSPGQGSSTDTQYF
>-|TRBV30|once|TRBJ1-3
TGTGCCTGGAGTTCCCCAGGGCAGGGCTCTGGAAACACCATATATTTT
CAWSSPGQGSGNTIYF
>-|TRBV19|-|TRBJ1-2
TGTGCCAGTAGTGCACAGGGTATGAGCCTATCCTATGGCTACACCTTC
CASSAQGMSLSYGYTF
>TRBD1|TRBV10-2|-|TRBJ1-4
TGCGCCAGCAGTCGAGACAGGGGGCGAGAAAAACTGTTTTTT
CASSRDRGREKLFF